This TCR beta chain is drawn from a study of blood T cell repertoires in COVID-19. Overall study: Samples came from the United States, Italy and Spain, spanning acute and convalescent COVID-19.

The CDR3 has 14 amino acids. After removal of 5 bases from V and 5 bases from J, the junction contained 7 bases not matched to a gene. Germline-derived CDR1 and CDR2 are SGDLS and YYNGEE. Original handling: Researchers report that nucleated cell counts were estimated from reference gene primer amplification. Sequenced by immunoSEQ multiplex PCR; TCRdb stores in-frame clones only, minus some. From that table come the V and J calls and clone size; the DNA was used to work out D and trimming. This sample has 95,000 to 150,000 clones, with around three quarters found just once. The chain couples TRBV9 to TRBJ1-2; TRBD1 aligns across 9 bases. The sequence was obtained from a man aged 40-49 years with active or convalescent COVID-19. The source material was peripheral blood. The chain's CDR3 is CASSQDRGGYGYTF. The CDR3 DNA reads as TGTGCCAGCAGTCAGGACAGGGGTGGGTATGGCTACACCTTC.